This T cell receptor beta chain was sequenced during a study of blood T cell repertoires in COVID-19. This clone was seen only a few times. The data were produced by immunoSEQ multiplex PCR, yet TCRdb's version contains in-frame clones alone and is incomplete. The table has 100,000 to 150,000 clones, roughly three quarters seen once. The CDR3 has 15 residues. From germline, CDR1 is MGHDK and CDR2 SYGVNS. V lost 6 bases to trimming and J lost 8 bases; unmatched junction nucleotides: 11. Sequenced input: peripheral blood. V is TRBV25-1 and J is TRBJ2-1; 9 bases are shared with TRBD1. The receptor was isolated from a woman between 65 and 79 years old with acute or convalescent COVID-19. The CDR3 nucleotides read TGTGCCAGCAGATCGCGGGACAGGGCGGTGGATGAGCAGTTCTTC. Translating gives CASRSRDRAVDEQFF.